The source of this T cell receptor (beta chain) is a study of glioma-infiltrating T cells. Amplification of TCR alpha and beta CDR3 regions from RNA used iRepertoire nested multiplex PCR. MiXCR, run by TCRdb on the multiplex PCR reads, gives a single entry per CDR3 protein. The table lists 150,000 to 200,000 distinct CDR3 sequences, around 40% of them singletons. In its sample, this clonotype was seen a few times. Its antigen is undetermined. Findings and caveats of the study: Only very few CDR3 sequences appeared in both tissue and blood.

The CDR3 spans 17 residues. J was trimmed by 0 bases and V by 4 bases; bases with no gene match: 10. Sequencing was performed on glioma tissue, nonneoplastic brain tissue, or PBMCs (not recorded which). This sequence was found in a human donor with low-grade glioma or glioblastoma, undergoing nonglioma brain surgery, or in good health (not recorded which). The rearrangement uses TRBV12-3 or TRBV12-4 and TRBJ2-3; 7 nucleotides line up with TRBD2. The CDR3 DNA reads TGTGCCAGCAGTTCCCCTCCTAGCGGAGCTAGCACAGATACGCAGTATTTT. Encoded protein: CASSSPPSGASTDTQYF.